The clone carrying this TCR beta chain was seen more than once but under ten times. The antigen is undetermined. MiXCR was run by TCRdb on the 5' RACE reads, yielding one entry per CDR3 protein. The sample has more than 95,000 distinct CDR3 sequences, about 16% seen once. Germline V gives CDR1 SEHNR, CDR2 FQNEAQ (reference sequence). The CDR3 runs to 16 residues. The V gene end was trimmed by 2 bases and the J gene end by 5 bases; junction bases not matched to a gene: 6. This sample was taken from a study of T cells after yellow fever vaccination. Study information: In the case of low-cell-number fractions, SMART-Seq v4 Ultra Low Input was used for preparation.

Broader study findings: Though it reached lower strength, the secondary response hit its peak faster, day 5 versus 15. There was a small share of clonotypes that showed up in both the CD4 and CD8 compartments. Post-booster reappearance was seen for most primary-vaccination clones (roughly 96% CD4, roughly 91% CD8).

The sample here was CD8+ T cells sorted from PBMCs, taken 5 days after the yellow fever booster vaccination. V usage is TRBV7-9 and J usage is TRBJ2-1, with 10 bases aligning to TRBD1. This TCR was recovered from a man aged 18 to 29 who received the YFV17D yellow fever vaccine. CDR3: CASSLWGDRGNNEQFF. CDR3 in DNA: TGTGCCAGCAGCTTATGGGGGGACAGGGGAAACAATGAGCAGTTCTTC.